The sample holds a few counts of the clone carrying this TCR beta chain. Antigen: not known. The junction departs from germline at one end; a sequencing error may be responsible. Each CDR3 protein gets one entry after TCRdb re-called the 5' RACE reads with MiXCR. The repertoire consists of roughly 240,000 distinct CDR3 sequences, with 15% occurring once and the leading ten covering 2.1%. The CDR3 sequence is 12 residues long. Per the germline V gene, CDR1 is DFQATT and CDR2 is SNEGSKA (reference sequence). The sample originates from a study of T-cell memory formation after mild COVID-19. Across the whole study: TCR clusters were mostly confined to one donor each. Study conclusions and caveats: CD4+ contracting clones were found mainly in CM and EM, and CD8+ ones in EMRA. A second wave expanding day 15 to 37 was CD4+-biased; contracting clones were balanced. Nothing showed for sure that second-wave clones peaking on day 37 were SARS-CoV-2 specific.

This sequence joins TRBV20-1 and TRBJ1-4; D is undetermined. The specimen sequenced was PBMCs or a T cell subset sorted from them (not recorded which). This TCR came from an adult woman who had mild COVID-19 (a few samples of this study predate the infection). Cell type and time point are not known. Here the CDR3 reads CSAGDGPGKLFF. The CDR3, as DNA: TGCAGTGCTGGAGACGGACCGGGAAAACTGTTTTTT.